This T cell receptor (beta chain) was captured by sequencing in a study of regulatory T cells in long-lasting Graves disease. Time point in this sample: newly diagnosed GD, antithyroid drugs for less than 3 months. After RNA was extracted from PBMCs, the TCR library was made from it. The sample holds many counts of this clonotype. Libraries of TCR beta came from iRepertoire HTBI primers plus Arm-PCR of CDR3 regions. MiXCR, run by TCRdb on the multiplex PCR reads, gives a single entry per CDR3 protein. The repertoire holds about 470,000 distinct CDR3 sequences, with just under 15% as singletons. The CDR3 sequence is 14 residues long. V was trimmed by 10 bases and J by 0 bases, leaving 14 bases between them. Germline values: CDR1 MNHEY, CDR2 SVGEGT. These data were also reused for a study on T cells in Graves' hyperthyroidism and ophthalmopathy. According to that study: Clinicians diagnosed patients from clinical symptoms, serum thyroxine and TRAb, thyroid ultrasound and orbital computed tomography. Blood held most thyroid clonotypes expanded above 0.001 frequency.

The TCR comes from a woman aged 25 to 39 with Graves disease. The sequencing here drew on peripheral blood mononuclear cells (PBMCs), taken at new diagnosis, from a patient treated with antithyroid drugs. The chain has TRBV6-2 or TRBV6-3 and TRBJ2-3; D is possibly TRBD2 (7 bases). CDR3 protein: CATGRGVSTDTQYF. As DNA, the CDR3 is TGTGCCACGGGGAGGGGGGTTAGCACAGATACGCAGTATTTT.